The rows below give T cell receptor beta chains drawn from one sample of a study of OX40 agonist ivuxolimab in advanced cancers. Using immunoSEQ multiplex PCR, the repertoire was profiled, and TCRdb retains in-frame clones only, with some absent. Of around 76,000 clones listed, about 89% are singletons. Source: CD4+ or CD8+ T cells sorted from blood, taken in a trial of the OX40 agonist ivuxolimab. The receptor set was obtained from an adult with an advanced solid tumor such as melanoma, head and neck, liver or kidney cancer. CDR3s include the opening cysteine and the closing phenylalanine or tryptophan. Fields, in order: D gene, V gene, clone size, J gene, CDR3 DNA, CDR3 protein. D genes are given only for firm matches. For some rows the clone size is stated as once, few or many, or as a class when expanded; others skip it.

>-|TRBV28|once|TRBJ2-3
TGTGCCAGCAGTCCGTCGACAGGTTGGGATACGCAGTATTTT
CASSPSTGWDTQYF
>-|TRBV15|-|TRBJ2-7
TGTGCCACCAGCAGGGGTGGGGGCGGCAGCTCCTACGAGCAGTACTTC
CATSRGGGGSSYEQYF
>TRBD2|TRBV27|-|TRBJ2-3
TGTGCCAGAGGGACTAGCGCTCCGAGCACAGATACGCAGTATTTT
CARGTSAPSTDTQYF
>-|TRBV27|-|TRBJ2-2
TGTGCCAGCTCCTGGGCGGGACCGTTCACCGGGGAGCTGTTTTTT
CASSWAGPFTGELFF
>-|TRBV5-1|-|TRBJ2-3
TGCGCCAGCAGCTTGGGGAGGTTCGCCGGGCGCACAGATACGCAGTATTTT
CASSLGRFAGRTDTQYF
>-|TRBV27|-|TRBJ1-2
TGTGCCAGCAGTTTAGGTGGGGTACAGGGTGGCTACACCTTC
CASSLGGVQGGYTF
>-|TRBV2|-|TRBJ1-2
TGTGCCAGCAGTGTTAGGGGAAGGGCGGACTATGGCTACACCTTC
CASSVRGRADYGYTF
>TRBD2|TRBV7-3|-|TRBJ2-1
TGTGCCAGCAGCGTCACCGCTAGCGGGAGTTTCAATGAGCAGTTCTTC
CASSVTASGSFNEQFF
>-|TRBV5-4|-|TRBJ2-7
TGTGCCAGCAGCCTCCCTGGCGCTACCTACGAGCAGTACTTC
CASSLPGATYEQYF
>-|TRBV10-3|-|TRBJ1-4
TGTGCCATCAGTGAAAGGCCAGGGGCGAATGAAAAACTGTTTTTT
CAISERPGANEKLFF
>-|TRBV9|few|TRBJ1-6
TGTGCCAGCAGCTCTGGGCTGACAGCCACCGAACATTCACCCCTCCACTTT
CASSSGLTATEHSPLHF
>-|TRBV18|-|TRBJ1-5
TGTGCCAGCTCACCACCCCAGGGGCAGCCCCAGCATTTT
CASSPPQGQPQHF
>-|TRBV6-6|once|TRBJ2-3
TGTGCCAGCAGTTCCACAGGCACAGATACGCAGTATTTT
CASSSTGTDTQYF
>TRBD1|TRBV4-1|-|TRBJ1-3
TGCGCCAGCAGCCAAGGAGGGGACAGGGGGCGAAACACCATATATTTT
CASSQGGDRGRNTIYF
>-|TRBV20-1|-|TRBJ2-3
TGCAGTGCGTTGGTCTCGGATACGCAGTATTTT
CSALVSDTQYF
>-|TRBV5-4|-|TRBJ1-3
TGTGCCAGCAGCTTGGCGGGAGACCTCTCTGGAAACACCATATATTTT
CASSLAGDLSGNTIYF
>TRBD1|TRBV19|-|TRBJ1-5
TGTGCCAGTTCCGAGACAGGGGGAAATCAGCCCCAGCATTTT
CASSETGGNQPQHF
>-|TRBV6-4|-|TRBJ1-1
TGTGCCAGCAGTGTTTCCGCAGGGAACACTGAAGCTTTCTTT
CASSVSAGNTEAFF
>TRBD1|TRBV19|-|TRBJ1-4
TGTGCCAGTAGTGGCCGACAGGGGGGAGGTGAAAAACTGTTTTTT
CASSGRQGGGEKLFF